This T cell receptor (beta chain) originates from a study of T cells in Graves' hyperthyroidism and ophthalmopathy. This CDR3 region has 14 residues. CDR1 LNHDA and CDR2 SQIVND come from the germline V gene (reference sequence). With 8 bases removed from V and 0 bases from J, the gap between germline ends came to 10 bases. Amplification yielded TCR beta CDR3 regions, with RNA transcripts as the source. During a first-round RT-PCR of the TCR CDR3, the HTBI primer set was used. MiXCR was run by TCRdb on the multiplex PCR reads, yielding one entry per CDR3 protein. The top ten clones hold about half of a sample with about half a million distinct CDR3 sequences, roughly 21% of them seen once.

The sample taken for sequencing was blood. The chain has TRBV19 and TRBJ2-2; tentatively, D is TRBD2 (6 bases). The receptor's source is a man in his forties with Graves' ophthalmopathy. The chain's CDR3 is CASSEGSNTGELFF. The CDR3 bases are TGTGCCAGTTCGGAGGGCTCGAACACCGGGGAGCTGTTTTTT.